The sequence of this T cell receptor (beta chain) was determined in a study of T-cell reconstitution after alpha-beta-depleted transplantation in children. There are 15 residues in the CDR3. V dropped 3 bases and J dropped 1 base, with 12 bases sitting between them. From germline, CDR1 is SEHNR and CDR2 FQNEAQ (reference sequence). Preparing the TCRbeta library involved the use of unique molecular identifiers. One entry per CDR3 protein results from TCRdb running MiXCR on the PCR reads. The sample holds around 960,000 distinct CDR3 sequences; around 30% are singletons and the top ten take 25% to 35%. Study outcomes and limitations: As was reported, about two months after transplant, alpha-beta T cells came from several hundred expanded graft clones. At the one-year point after transplant, T-cell counts and TCRbeta diversity were found to come mostly from T cells that had been newly produced.

Only a few counts were recorded for this clonotype. Its antigen is currently unknown. The sequence derives from a boy under three years old who had a stem cell transplant for SCID, so the T cells may come from the graft donor. The rearrangement links TRBV7-9 to TRBJ2-5; no firm D call. The sequencing here drew on PBMCs, mostly from graft donor cells, taken 360 days after TCRalphabeta/CD19-depleted stem cell transplant. CDR3: CASSFRRGRQETQYF. In nucleotides, the CDR3 is TGTGCCAGCAGCTTTAGGAGAGGCCGCCAAGAGACCCAGTACTTC.